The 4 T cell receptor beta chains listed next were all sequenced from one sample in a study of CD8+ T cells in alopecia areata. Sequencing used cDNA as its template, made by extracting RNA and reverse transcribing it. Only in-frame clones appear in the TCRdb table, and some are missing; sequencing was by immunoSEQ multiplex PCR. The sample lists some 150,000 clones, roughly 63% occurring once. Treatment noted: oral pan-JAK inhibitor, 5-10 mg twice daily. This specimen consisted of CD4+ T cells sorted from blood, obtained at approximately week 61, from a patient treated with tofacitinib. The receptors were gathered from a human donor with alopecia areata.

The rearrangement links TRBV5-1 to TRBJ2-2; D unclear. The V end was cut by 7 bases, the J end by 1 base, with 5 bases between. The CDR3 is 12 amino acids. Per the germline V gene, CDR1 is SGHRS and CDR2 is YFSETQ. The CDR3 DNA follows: TGCGCCAGCGGCATGAACACCGGGGAGCTGTTTTTT. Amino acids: CASGMNTGELFF.

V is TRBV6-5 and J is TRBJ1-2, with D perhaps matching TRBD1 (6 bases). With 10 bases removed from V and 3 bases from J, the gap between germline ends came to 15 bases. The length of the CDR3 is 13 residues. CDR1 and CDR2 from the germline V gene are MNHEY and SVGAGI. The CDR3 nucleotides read TGTGCCATCCAGAAGGGGGAGGACTATGGCTACACCTTC. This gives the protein CAIQKGEDYGYTF.

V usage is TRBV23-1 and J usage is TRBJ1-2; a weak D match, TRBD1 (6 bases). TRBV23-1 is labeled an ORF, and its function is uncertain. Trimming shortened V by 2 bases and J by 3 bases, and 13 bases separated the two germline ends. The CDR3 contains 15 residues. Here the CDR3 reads CASSQGRGADYGYTF. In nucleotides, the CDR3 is TGCGCCAGCAGTCAAGGGAGGGGGGCAGACTATGGCTACACCTTC.

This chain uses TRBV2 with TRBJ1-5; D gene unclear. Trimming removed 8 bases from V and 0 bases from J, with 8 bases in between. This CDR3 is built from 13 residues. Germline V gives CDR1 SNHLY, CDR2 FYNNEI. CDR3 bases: TGTGCCAGCGGAGATTATAGCAATCAGCCCCAGCATTTT. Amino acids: CASGDYSNQPQHF.